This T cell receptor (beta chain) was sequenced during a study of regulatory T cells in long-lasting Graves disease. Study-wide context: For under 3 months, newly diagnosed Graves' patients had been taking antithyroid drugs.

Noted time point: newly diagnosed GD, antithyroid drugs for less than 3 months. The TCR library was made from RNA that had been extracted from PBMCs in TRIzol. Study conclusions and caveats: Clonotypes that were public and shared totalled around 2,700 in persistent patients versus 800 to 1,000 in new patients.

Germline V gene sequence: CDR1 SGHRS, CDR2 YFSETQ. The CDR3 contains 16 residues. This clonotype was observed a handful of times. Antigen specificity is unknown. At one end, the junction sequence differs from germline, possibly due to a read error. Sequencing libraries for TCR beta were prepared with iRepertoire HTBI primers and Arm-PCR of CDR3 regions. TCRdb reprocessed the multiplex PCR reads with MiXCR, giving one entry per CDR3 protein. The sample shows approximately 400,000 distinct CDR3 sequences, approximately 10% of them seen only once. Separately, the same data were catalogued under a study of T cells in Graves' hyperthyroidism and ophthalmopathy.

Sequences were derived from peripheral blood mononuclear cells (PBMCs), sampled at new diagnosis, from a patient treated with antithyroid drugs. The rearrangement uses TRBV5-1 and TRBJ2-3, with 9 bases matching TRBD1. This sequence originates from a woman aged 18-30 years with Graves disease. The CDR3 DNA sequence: TGCGCCAGCAGCTTGGCCATAGGGACAGGGAGAGATACGCGGTATTTT. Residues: CASSLAIGTGRDTRYF.